The present TCR beta chain was sequenced within a study of neurological immune-mediated disorders. Findings and caveats of the study: Multiple sclerosis patients had less TCR clonal expansion than even healthy controls, unlike HTLV-1-associated myelopathy.

This clonotype was counted many times. Its specificity is not known. Unmatched junction bases numbered 9, after V lost 4 bases and J lost 6 bases. Germline V gene data show CDR1 as SGHRS and CDR2 as YFSETQ. The CDR3 extends over 16 amino acids. Stated time point: longitudinal time-point 2. Each CDR3 protein gets one entry after TCRdb re-called the 5' RACE reads with MiXCR. The sample contains some 80,000 distinct CDR3 sequences, 4.5% to 7.5% of which appear only once. This clonotype was sampled from a woman in her fifties or sixties with multiple sclerosis. The chain has TRBV5-1 and TRBJ1-6, with TRBD1 matching over 8 bases. Sequenced input: PBMCs. The DNA for the CDR3 is TGCGCCAGCAGCCTTGCCCCCACAGGGGGTAATTCACCCCTCCACTTT. Encoded protein: CASSLAPTGGNSPLHF.